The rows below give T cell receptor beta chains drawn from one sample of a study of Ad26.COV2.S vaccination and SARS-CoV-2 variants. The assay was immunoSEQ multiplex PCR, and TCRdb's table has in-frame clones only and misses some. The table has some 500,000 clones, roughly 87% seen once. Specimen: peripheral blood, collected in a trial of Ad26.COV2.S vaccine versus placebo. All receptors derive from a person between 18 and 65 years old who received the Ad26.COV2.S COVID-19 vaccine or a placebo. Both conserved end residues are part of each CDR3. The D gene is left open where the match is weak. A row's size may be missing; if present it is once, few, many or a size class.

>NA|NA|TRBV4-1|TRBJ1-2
TGCGCCAGCAGCCCGGATGACATATACTATGGCTACACCTTC
CASSPDDIYYGYTF
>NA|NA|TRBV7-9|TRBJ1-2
TGTGCCAGCAGCTTAGATGCCGGACGGGCCTATGGCTACACCTTC
CASSLDAGRAYGYTF
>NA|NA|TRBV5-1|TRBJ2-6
TGCGCCAGCAGCTTCACAGGGATAGGCTCTGGGGCCAACGTCCTGACTTTC
CASSFTGIGSGANVLTF
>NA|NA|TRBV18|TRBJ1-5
TGTGCCAGCTCACAACTCGACAATCAAGATCAGCCCCAGCATTTT
CASSQLDNQDQPQHF
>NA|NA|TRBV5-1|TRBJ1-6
TGCGCCAGCAGCCCCGGGACAACTAATAATTCACCCCTCCACTTT
CASSPGTTNNSPLHF
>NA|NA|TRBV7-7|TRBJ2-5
TGTGCCAGCAGCTTAACAGGGAGTTTGGAAGAGACCCAGTACTTC
CASSLTGSLEETQYF
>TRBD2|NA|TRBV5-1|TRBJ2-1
TGCGCCAGCAGCCTGGGACTAGCGGGGGGGCCAGGAAATGAGCAGTTCTTC
CASSLGLAGGPGNEQFF
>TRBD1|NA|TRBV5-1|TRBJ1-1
TGCGCCAGCAGCTCCGGGACAGGGGTCGGGACTGAAGCTTTCTTT
CASSSGTGVGTEAFF
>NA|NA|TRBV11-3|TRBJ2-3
TGTGCCAGCAGCTTGGTCGGGAGCGGCACAGATACGCAGTATTTT
CASSLVGSGTDTQYF
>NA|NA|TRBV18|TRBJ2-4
TGTGCCAGCTCACCACCTGCGGGGGCCGTAGTCAAAAACATTCAGTACTTC
CASSPPAGAVVKNIQYF
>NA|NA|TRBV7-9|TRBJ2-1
TGTGCCAGCAGCTTAACCCGGGGGCGATACAATGAGCAGTTCTTC
CASSLTRGRYNEQFF
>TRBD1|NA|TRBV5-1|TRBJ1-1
TGCGCCAGCAGCACGACAGGGGCGTACACTGAAGCTTTCTTT
CASSTTGAYTEAFF
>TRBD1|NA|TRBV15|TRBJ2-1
TGTGCCACCAGCAGACCACAGGGGTTTGGCAATGAGCAGTTCTTC
CATSRPQGFGNEQFF
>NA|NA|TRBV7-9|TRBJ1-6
TGTGCCAGCAGCCTAATGACAGGTTATTCACCCCTCCACTTT
CASSLMTGYSPLHF
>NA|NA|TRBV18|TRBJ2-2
TGTGCCAGCTCACCACGGACCTTTAACACCGGGGAGCTGTTTTTT
CASSPRTFNTGELFF
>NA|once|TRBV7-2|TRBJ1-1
TGTGCCAGCAGCTTAGAGTCAGGATATGTCACTGAAGCTTTCTTT
CASSLESGYVTEAFF
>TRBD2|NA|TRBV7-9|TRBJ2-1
TGTGCCAGCAGCGGCCGACGGGGGGAAGAGCAGTTCTTC
CASSGRRGEEQFF
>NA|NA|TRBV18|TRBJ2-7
TGTGCCAGCTCACTGACTACGACAGAATCCTACGAGCAGTACTTC
CASSLTTTESYEQYF
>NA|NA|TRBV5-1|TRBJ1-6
TGCGCCAGCAGCCCCGACAGGTTCCCCTCCTATAATTCACCCCTCCACTTT
CASSPDRFPSYNSPLHF
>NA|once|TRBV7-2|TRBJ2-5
TGTGCCAGCAGCTTTTCGGGAGTTGAGACCCAGTACTTC
CASSFSGVETQYF
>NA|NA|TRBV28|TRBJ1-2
TGTGCCAGCAGTTTATATGGCAGGATGGCATCTAACTATGGCTACACCTTC
CASSLYGRMASNYGYTF
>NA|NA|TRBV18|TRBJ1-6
TGTGCCAGCTCACCAACAGGGCTCTCCTATAATTCACCCCTCCACTTT
CASSPTGLSYNSPLHF
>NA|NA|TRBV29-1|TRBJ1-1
TGCAGCGTTGAGCGGGGTCCCGAGAACACTGAAGCTTTCTTT
CSVERGPENTEAFF
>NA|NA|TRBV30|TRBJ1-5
TGTGCCTGGAGTCTACAGGAAAATCAGCCCCAGCATTTT
CAWSLQENQPQHF
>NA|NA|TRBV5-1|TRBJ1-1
TGCGCCAGCAGCTTAGATGGACATGAAGGCACTGAAGCTTTCTTT
CASSLDGHEGTEAFF
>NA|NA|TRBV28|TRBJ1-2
TGTGCCAGCAGTTTACGGGGACGGAATTATGGCTACACCTTC
CASSLRGRNYGYTF
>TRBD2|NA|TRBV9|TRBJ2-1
TGTGCCAGCAGCGTATGGGGACTAGCGGGAGACAATGAGCAGTTCTTC
CASSVWGLAGDNEQFF
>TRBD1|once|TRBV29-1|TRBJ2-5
TGCAGCGTGGAACCGGGACAGGGTGGGGAGACCCAGTACTTC
CSVEPGQGGETQYF
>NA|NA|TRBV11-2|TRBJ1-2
TGTGCCAGCAGCTCCCAGGGGCGGGATGGCTACACCTTC
CASSSQGRDGYTF
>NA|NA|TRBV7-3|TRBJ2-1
TGTGCCAGCAGCCAACTTGGGAGCTCCTACAATGAGCAGTTCTTC
CASSQLGSSYNEQFF
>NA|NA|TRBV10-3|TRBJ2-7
TGTGCCATCAGCACGGGGACGGAGCCCTACGAGCAGTACTTC
CAISTGTEPYEQYF
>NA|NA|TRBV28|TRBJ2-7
TGTGCCAGCATGGGGGGCAGCTCCTACGAGCAGTACTTC
CASMGGSSYEQYF
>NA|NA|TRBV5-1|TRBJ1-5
TGCGCCAGCAGCTTGGAGGCGGGGTGGAATCAGCCCCAGCATTTT
CASSLEAGWNQPQHF
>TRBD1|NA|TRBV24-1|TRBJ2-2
TGTGCCACCACTCTGACAGGGGGAGCCGGGGAGCTGTTTTTT
CATTLTGGAGELFF
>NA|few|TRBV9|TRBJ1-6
TGTGCCAGCAGCGTAGGGGCAAGCTCCTATAATTCACCCCTCCACTTT
CASSVGASSYNSPLHF
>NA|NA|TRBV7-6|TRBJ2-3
TGTGCCAGCAACAACGAGGGGGGCACAGATACGCAGTATTTT
CASNNEGGTDTQYF
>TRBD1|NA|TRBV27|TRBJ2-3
TGTGCCAGCAGTAGACCCGGGACAGGGTTCACAGATACGCAGTATTTT
CASSRPGTGFTDTQYF
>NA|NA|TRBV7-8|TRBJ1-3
TGTGCCAGCAGCTTAGAACCTGGGGGCGGCACCATATATTTT
CASSLEPGGGTIYF
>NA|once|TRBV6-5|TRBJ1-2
TGTGCCAGCAGTTCCCACGGGACGGCGGACTATGGCTACACCTTC
CASSSHGTADYGYTF
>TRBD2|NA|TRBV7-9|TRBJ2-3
TGTGCCAGCAGCGGGACAGATCTAGCGGGATTGAGGACAGATACGCAGTATTTT
CASSGTDLAGLRTDTQYF
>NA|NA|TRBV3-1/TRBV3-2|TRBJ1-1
TGTGCCAGCAGCCAAGGACAGCTCATGAACACTGAAGCTTTCTTT
CASSQGQLMNTEAFF
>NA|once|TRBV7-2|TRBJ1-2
TGTGCCAGCAGCTCCTACGGGGCGGGAGGCTACACCTTC
CASSSYGAGGYTF
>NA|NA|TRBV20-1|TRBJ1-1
TGCAGTGCTCGGGACGGTCGGCGAGCTTTCTTT
CSARDGRRAFF
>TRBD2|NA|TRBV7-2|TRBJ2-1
TGTGCCAGCAACCTAGCTAGCGGGAGGACCGAGGAGCAGTTCTTC
CASNLASGRTEEQFF
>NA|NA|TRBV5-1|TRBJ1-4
TGCGCCAGCAGCTTGGTGGCAGGGGCTGAAAAACTGTTTTTT
CASSLVAGAEKLFF
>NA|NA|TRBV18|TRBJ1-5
TGTGCCAGCTCACCATTCGTCAGGGATAGCAATCAGCCCCAGCATTTT
CASSPFVRDSNQPQHF
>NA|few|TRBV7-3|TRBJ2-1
TGTGCCAGCAGCCGGGACTCCAGCTCCTACAATGAGCAGTTCTTC
CASSRDSSSYNEQFF
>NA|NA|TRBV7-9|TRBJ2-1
TGTGCCAGCAGCGTTATCCGGGGTTACAATGAGCAGTTCTTC
CASSVIRGYNEQFF
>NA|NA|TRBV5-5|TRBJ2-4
TGTGCCAGCAGTCTGCAGGGATCGGACATTCAGTACTTC
CASSLQGSDIQYF
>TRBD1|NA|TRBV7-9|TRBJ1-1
TGTGCCAGCAGCCCGAGGGACAGTCTTCCTGAAGCTTTCTTT
CASSPRDSLPEAFF
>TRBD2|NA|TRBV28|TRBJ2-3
TGTGCCAGCAGACTAGCGGGGGGAACAGATACGCAGTATTTT
CASRLAGGTDTQYF
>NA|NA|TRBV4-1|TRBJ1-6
TGCGCCAGCAGCCCCACAGGGCATAATTCACCCCTCCACTTT
CASSPTGHNSPLHF
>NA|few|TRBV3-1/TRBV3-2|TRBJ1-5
TGTGCCAGCAGCCAAGGGATAGTGGAACGGCCCCAGCATTTT
CASSQGIVERPQHF
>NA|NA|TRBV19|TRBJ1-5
TGTGCCAGTAGTATAAGGCTCGCGGACATTCATCAGCCCCAGCATTTT
CASSIRLADIHQPQHF
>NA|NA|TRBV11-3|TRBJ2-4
TGTGCCAGCAGCTTACACGGGGGCTGGGGAGCCAAAAACATTCAGTACTTC
CASSLHGGWGAKNIQYF
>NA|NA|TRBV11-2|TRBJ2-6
TGTGCCAGCAGCTTAGTCGGGGCCAACGTCCTGACTTTC
CASSLVGANVLTF
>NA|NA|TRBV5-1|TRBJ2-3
TGCGCCAGCAGCTCTCTCAGCCTAGCAATAGATACGCAGTATTTT
CASSSLSLAIDTQYF